Below are 27 T cell receptor beta chains sequenced from a single sample in a study of cytomegalovirus exposure and HLA in healthy donors (dated by TCRdb to about 2017). Libraries were built with the immunoSEQ multiplex PCR assay. The multiplex PCR relied on a mix of 60 forward primers for TCR Vbeta segments and 13 reverse primers for TCR Jbeta segments. What TCRdb holds here is the immuneACCESS table cut down to in-frame rearrangements. Part of the clones is not present; checked against another copy, under half of the missing clones reflect an unresolved V gene, and the others are unexplained. This sample is represented by approximately 150,000 clones; approximately 84% of them were singletons. The top ten constitute 4.5% to 5.5% of the sample. The sample was PBMCs. Every receptor here comes from a girl between 5 and 17 years old in good health and CMV-seropositive.

The chain employs TRBV11-2 and TRBJ2-2; D might be TRBD2 (7 bases). V lost 5 bases and J 2 bases, leaving 12 bases between the germline ends. There are 15 residues in the CDR3. Per germline, CDR1 SGHAT and CDR2 FQNNGV. The CDR3 nucleotides are TGTGCCAGCAGCGTCGGGGGGCTAAACACCGGGGAGCTGTTTTTT. Its translation is CASSVGGLNTGELFF.

The chain couples TRBV5-1 to TRBJ1-1; the D gene is possibly TRBD1 (6 bases). From germline, CDR1 is SGHRS and CDR2 YFSETQ. The V and J ends lost 2 bases and 6 bases respectively, with 17 bases between them. The CDR3 spans 15 residues. CDR3 sequence reads: CASSLRTEINSEAFF. Written as DNA, the CDR3 is TGCGCCAGCAGCTTACGGACAGAGATAAACTCTGAAGCTTTCTTT.

V usage is TRBV6-5 and J usage is TRBJ2-5; no clear D gene. CDR1 and CDR2 (germline): MNHEY, SVGAGI. The CDR3 sequence is 14 residues long. V gave up 3 bases and J gave up 0 bases, with 8 bases separating them. In DNA, the CDR3 is TGTGCCAGCAGTTATGGGCAGGACCAAGAGACCCAGTACTTC. It translates to CASSYGQDQETQYF.

V and J are TRBV9 and TRBJ1-5; D is undetermined. The CDR3 runs 18 residues. CDR1 SGDLS and CDR2 YYNGEE come from the germline V gene. Between the trimmed V and J ends, which lost 9 bases and 1 base, there was a span of 26 bases. CDR3 amino acids: CAIPSPPSPWESNQPQHF. DNA for the CDR3: TGTGCCATCCCGAGCCCACCATCCCCTTGGGAGAGCAATCAGCCCCAGCATTTT.

The chain couples TRBV27 to TRBJ1-2; 8 bases align to TRBD1. Trimming at V came to 5 bases and at J to 4 bases, leaving 9 bases not matched to a gene. The germline V gene has CDR1 MNHEY and CDR2 SMNVEV (reference sequence). The CDR3 loop spans 15 amino acids. This CDR3 is CASSPRTGWVYGYTF. The CDR3 coding sequence is TGTGCCAGCAGTCCACGGACAGGGTGGGTCTATGGCTACACCTTC.

The V and J genes are TRBV21-1 and TRBJ2-7; whether TRBD1, the table's D call, matches the DNA was not checked. TRBV21-1 is described as a pseudogene. The CDR3 is 19 residues long. The CDR3 region has the DNA TGTGCCAGCAGCAAAGGCGTACAGGGGGCCCACTCCAGCCCCTACGAGCAGTACTTC. As protein: CASSKGVQGAHSSPYEQYF.

In its sample, this clone was seen once. Germline and junction disagree at one end, which may indicate a read error. This chain uses TRBV10-3 with TRBJ2-1, with D unresolved. CDR1 and CDR2 (germline): ENHRY, SYGVKD. The CDR3 has 17 amino acids. CDR3 coding DNA: TGTGCCATCAGTGAGTCAGACGGGTCCAAACCTATCAATAAGCAGTTCTTC. Translation gives CAISESDGSKPINKQFF.

The gene calls are TRBV5-1 and TRBJ2-2, with 7 bases aligning to TRBD1. This CDR3 is built from 14 residues. V was clipped by 4 bases and J by 7 bases; unmatched bases: 7. CDR1 and CDR2 (germline): SGHRS, YFSETQ. DNA for the CDR3: TGCGCCAGCAGCCCAGACAGGGTTGGCGGGGAGCTGTTTTTT. It is translated as CASSPDRVGGELFF.

The rearrangement uses TRBV1 and TRBJ2-7; TRBD2, the D gene given by the table, was not confirmed from the DNA. TRBV1 is noted as a pseudogene. The CDR3 extends over 15 amino acids. CDR3 sequence (DNA): TGCACCAGCAGCCCGACTGGGACTAGAGACCACGAGCAGTACTTC. It specifies CTSSPTGTRDHEQYF.

The CDR3 coding sequence is TGTGCCAGCAGCGGGGACAGAAATTCACCCCTCCACTTT. It translates to CASSGDRNSPLHF. J is TRBJ1-6 and V is TRBV21-1; the listed D gene, TRBD1, was not tested against the DNA. TRBV21-1 is flagged as a pseudogene. The CDR3 sequence is 13 residues long.

The chain employs TRBV5-1 and TRBJ2-5, with D possibly TRBD2 on 5 matching bases. Between the trimmed V and J ends, which lost 4 bases and 8 bases, there was a span of 15 bases. The length of the CDR3 is 13 residues. Germline values: CDR1 SGHRS, CDR2 YFSETQ. CDR3: CASSPVVALTQYF. The DNA of the CDR3 is TGCGCCAGCAGCCCCGTGGTAGCGCTAACCCAGTACTTC.

The V call is TRBV7-3, the J call TRBJ1-2; D is possibly TRBD1 (5 bases). V was clipped by 8 bases and J by 6 bases, with 16 bases between them. The CDR3 contains 13 residues. Germline loops: CDR1 SGHTA, CDR2 FQGTGA. CDR3 bases: TGTGCCAGCGGGGCGGGACCCAGGAATGGCTACACCTTC. As protein: CASGAGPRNGYTF.

CDR3 amino acids: CASVPLGTRNTEAFF. Here the CDR3 DNA reads TGCGCCAGCGTACCTTTGGGTACTAGGAACACTGAAGCTTTCTTT. The chain joins TRBV4-1 to TRBJ1-1; D gene ambiguous. V dropped 8 bases and J dropped 1 base, with 17 bases sitting between them. This CDR3 has 15 residues. Germline CDR1 is MGHRA and CDR2 is YSYEKL.

The chain couples TRBV11-2 to TRBJ1-6; TRBD1 matches 7 bases. Germline lookup yields CDR1 SGHAT and CDR2 FQNNGV. This CDR3 is 14 amino acids long. The J segment lost 12 bases and the V segment lost 6 bases, leaving 11 bases of the junction unmatched. CDR3 DNA: TGTGCCAGCAGTTCCGACAGGGCCCGAAGACCCCTCCACTTT. Amino acid sequence: CASSSDRARRPLHF.

The rearrangement joins TRBV5-6 to TRBJ2-1; tentative D call: TRBD2 (5 bases). CDR3 length equals 12 residues. V lost 1 base and J lost 9, with 8 bases in between. Germline assignment: CDR1 SGHDT and CDR2 YYEEEE. The CDR3 nucleotides are TGTGCCAGCAGCTTGTGGGCGGGTGAGCAGTTCTTC. Protein: CASSLWAGEQFF.

CDR3 region: CASSPQGDTEAFF. CDR3 coding DNA: TGTGCCAGCAGCCCACAGGGTGATACTGAAGCTTTCTTT. The chain joins TRBV7-9 to TRBJ1-1, with D perhaps TRBD1 (6 bases). CDR1 SEHNR and CDR2 FQNEAQ come from the germline V gene (reference sequence). V shed 5 bases and J shed 5 bases, with 12 bases lying between them. The CDR3 totals 13 residues.

This rearrangement joins TRBV29-1 to TRBJ1-1, with D unclear. Germline assignment: CDR1 SQVTM and CDR2 ANQGSEA. CDR3 length: 11 residues. V was trimmed by 4 bases and J by 3 bases, leaving 6 bases between them. As DNA, the CDR3 is TGCAGCGTTGCCGGGGACACTGAAGCTTTCTTT. It yields the protein CSVAGDTEAFF. Variable domain in full (rest from reference TRBV29-1 and TRBJ1-1): SAVISQKPSRDICQRGTSLTIQCQVDSQVTMMFWYRQQPGQSLTLIATANQGSEATYESGFVIDKFPISRPNLTFSTLTVSNMSPEDSSIYLCSVAGDTEAFFGQGTRLTVV.

The CDR3 nucleotides are TGTGCCAGCAGTGAAGGGGGTCGAGCGGGGGGTCAGCCCGAGCAGTTCTTC. Protein: CASSEGGRAGGQPEQFF. V and J are TRBV2 and TRBJ2-1, with 9 positions matching TRBD2. Trimming took 1 base from V and 10 from J; bases not matched to a gene: 14. Germline values: CDR1 SNHLY, CDR2 FYNNEI. CDR3 length equals 17 residues.

This sequence joins TRBV5-4 and TRBJ1-6; TRBD1 aligns across 8 bases. CDR3 length equals 14 residues. Germline V lookup: CDR1 SGHNT, CDR2 YYREEE (reference sequence). V was pared by 2 bases and J by 6 bases, with 1 base of the junction left unmatched. Written as DNA, the CDR3 is TGTGCCAGCAGCTTAGACAGGGGTAATTCACCCCTCCACTTT. As protein: CASSLDRGNSPLHF.

V gene TRBV19 combines with J gene TRBJ1-2; tentative D call: TRBD1 (5 bases). Trimming pared 7 bases from V and 2 bases from J, leaving 11 bases between. The V gene's germline CDR1 is LNHDA and CDR2 SQIVND (reference sequence). The CDR3 length is 13 residues. The CDR3 sequence is CASTVDTNYGYTF. DNA for the CDR3: TGTGCCAGTACCGTGGACACAAACTATGGCTACACCTTC. Complete variable domain (other parts from reference TRBV19 and TRBJ1-2): DGGITQSPKYLFRKEGQNVTLSCEQNLNHDAMYWYRQDPGQGLRLIYYSQIVNDFQKGDIAEGYSVSREKKESFPLTVTSAQKNPTAFYLCASTVDTNYGYTFGSGTRLTVV.

This chain uses TRBV6-1 with TRBJ2-7, with 7 bases identical to TRBD1. V shed 4 bases, J shed 2 bases, and the junction held 8 bases outside the gene matches. There are 15 residues in the CDR3. Germline CDR1 MNHNS, CDR2 SASEGT. CDR3 protein: CASSASGQFTYEQYF. The CDR3 DNA is TGTGCCAGCAGTGCCTCGGGACAGTTCACCTACGAGCAGTACTTC.

The chain employs TRBV6-5 and TRBJ1-5; 7 nucleotides align to TRBD1. CDR1 is MNHEY, CDR2 SVGAGI, per germline. V shed 7 bases, J shed 4 bases, and the junction held 7 bases outside the gene matches. The CDR3 loop spans 14 amino acids. The CDR3 sequence is CASTTDRRNQPQHF. CDR3 nucleotide sequence: TGTGCCAGCACTACGGACAGGCGAAATCAGCCCCAGCATTTT.

The chain joins TRBV27 to TRBJ1-3; 11 nucleotides line up with TRBD1. Germline assignment: CDR1 MNHEY and CDR2 SMNVEV (reference sequence). The ends lost 6 bases at V and 0 bases at J; junction bases unmatched: 4. This CDR3 is built from 16 residues. CDR3 sequence reads: CASRTGTGGSGNTIYF. CDR3 DNA: TGTGCCAGCAGGACCGGGACAGGGGGCTCTGGAAACACCATATATTTT.

This rearrangement joins TRBV5-5 to TRBJ1-6, with 9 nucleotides matching TRBD1. V dropped 4 bases and J dropped 9; count of bases not matched to a gene: 5. The CDR3 length is 14 residues. Germline V gene data show CDR1 as SGHKS and CDR2 as YYEKEE (reference sequence). The CDR3 DNA reads TGTGCCAGCAGCATTTACAGGGGGCGTTCACCCCTCCACTTT. It encodes CASSIYRGRSPLHF.

V and J are TRBV7-9 and TRBJ1-2; 7 nucleotides align to TRBD1. Germline-derived CDR1 and CDR2 are SEHNR and FQNEAQ (reference sequence). The V gene end was trimmed by 0 bases and the J gene end by 8 bases; junction bases not matched to a gene: 12. The CDR3 is made up of 16 amino acids. The CDR3 nucleotides read TGTGCCAGCAGCTTAGCTTCCCTTACAGGGGTTCAAGGCTACACCTTC. Its protein is CASSLASLTGVQGYTF. Full variable domain (outside the CDR3, taken from reference TRBV7-9 and TRBJ1-2): DTGVSQNPRHKITKRGQNVTFRCDPISEHNRLYWYRQTLGQGPEFLTYFQNEAQLEKSRLLSDRFSAERPKGSFSTLEIQRTEQGDSAMYLCASSLASLTGVQGYTFGSGTRLTVV.

The V call is TRBV2, the J call TRBJ1-4; D might be TRBD1 (5 bases). This CDR3 is 16 amino acids long. Germline V gene data show CDR1 as SNHLY and CDR2 as FYNNEI. The V and J ends lost 2 bases and 0 bases respectively, with 10 bases between them. The CDR3 DNA reads TGTGCCAGCAGTGAACCCCAACAGGCAACTAATGAAAAACTGTTTTTT. Translation gives CASSEPQQATNEKLFF.

The chain has TRBV6-1 and TRBJ2-7, with D unclear. The CDR3 has 12 amino acids. From germline, CDR1 is MNHNS and CDR2 SASEGT. V was trimmed by 2 bases and J by 3 bases, leaving 5 bases between them. The CDR3 sequence: CASSESFYEQYF. The CDR3 bases are TGTGCCAGCAGTGAATCCTTCTACGAGCAGTACTTC.